These T cell receptor beta chains were read from a single sample in a study of graft-versus-host responses after intestinal transplantation. These TCRs' antigens remain unknown. Libraries were prepared by immunoSEQ multiplex PCR; TCRdb keeps only in-frame clonotypes and omits some of them. The data hold about 100,000 clones, with about nine tenths observed a single time. The sample consisted of unstimulated CD4+ T cells sorted from spleen or lymph node cells, taken before transplant. All receptors come from a human donor who was the organ donor for an intestinal transplant. Each CDR3 is given with its conserved first and last residue. The order of the fields is clone size, V gene, J gene, D gene, CDR3 DNA, CDR3 protein. The D gene is left open where the match is weak. The size entry is marked missing in some rows and otherwise reads once, few, many or a size class.

clone_size: -; v_call: TRBV18; j_call: TRBJ2-7; d_call: TRBD2; cdr3_nt: TGTGCCAGCTCACCCGAAAGCGGGGCAGCCTACGAGCAGTACTTC; cdr3_aa: CASSPESGAAYEQYF
clone_size: -; v_call: TRBV4-1; j_call: TRBJ2-1; d_call: TRBD1; cdr3_nt: TGCGCCAGCAGCCTTATCCTGCGAGTGGACAGGGGGCTCCATGAGCAGTTCTTC; cdr3_aa: CASSLILRVDRGLHEQFF
clone_size: -; v_call: TRBV5-8; j_call: TRBJ1-2; d_call: -; cdr3_nt: TGTGCCAGCAGCGTTACAGGGCCCGAGTCCACTTTCTATGGCTACACCTTC; cdr3_aa: CASSVTGPESTFYGYTF
clone_size: -; v_call: TRBV21-1; j_call: TRBJ2-7; d_call: -; cdr3_nt: TGTGCCAGCAGCAAAGCGCTTTCCCGCGAGGGGGCTACCTACGAGCAGTACTTC; cdr3_aa: CASSKALSREGATYEQYF
clone_size: -; v_call: TRBV6-1; j_call: TRBJ2-7; d_call: -; cdr3_nt: TGTGCCAGCAGTGCCCCAGGGAACTACGAGCAGTACTTC; cdr3_aa: CASSAPGNYEQYF
clone_size: -; v_call: TRBV7-8; j_call: TRBJ1-1; d_call: -; cdr3_nt: TGTGCCAGCAGCGTACAGGGCAACACTGAAGCTTTCTTT; cdr3_aa: CASSVQGNTEAFF
clone_size: -; v_call: TRBV2; j_call: TRBJ2-1; d_call: TRBD1; cdr3_nt: TGTGCCAGCACTACACGTGGGACAGGGAATGAGCAGTTCTTC; cdr3_aa: CASTTRGTGNEQFF
clone_size: -; v_call: TRBV19; j_call: TRBJ2-7; d_call: -; cdr3_nt: TGTGCCAGTAGTCCCCAGGGGACCGCCCCCTACGAGCAGTACTTC; cdr3_aa: CASSPQGTAPYEQYF
clone_size: -; v_call: TRBV18; j_call: TRBJ2-4; d_call: TRBD2; cdr3_nt: TGTGCCAGCTCTGCAGCCGGGGGGAATGGCAAAAACATTCAGTACTTC; cdr3_aa: CASSAAGGNGKNIQYF
clone_size: once; v_call: TRBV6-6; j_call: TRBJ1-1; d_call: -; cdr3_nt: TGTGCCAGCAGCCCCCGGGACCAAGGACAGACTGAAGCTTTCTTT; cdr3_aa: CASSPRDQGQTEAFF
clone_size: -; v_call: TRBV6-9; j_call: TRBJ2-2; d_call: TRBD1; cdr3_nt: TGTGCCAGCAGGCCCCTGGACAGGGTGAACACCGGGGAGCTGTTTTTT; cdr3_aa: CASRPLDRVNTGELFF
clone_size: -; v_call: TRBV6-5; j_call: TRBJ2-7; d_call: -; cdr3_nt: TGTGCCAGCAGTTACTCGACGGCAGGTAAAGGATACGAGCAGTACTTC; cdr3_aa: CASSYSTAGKGYEQYF
clone_size: few; v_call: TRBV4-2; j_call: TRBJ1-4; d_call: TRBD1; cdr3_nt: TGTGCCAGCAGCCAAGCGCAGGGGGAGTTGGAAAAACTGTTTTTT; cdr3_aa: CASSQAQGELEKLFF
clone_size: once; v_call: TRBV4-1; j_call: TRBJ1-3; d_call: TRBD1; cdr3_nt: TGCGCCAGCAGCCGCTATTTGACAGGGGGTGGAAACACCATATATTTT; cdr3_aa: CASSRYLTGGGNTIYF
clone_size: few; v_call: TRBV4-1; j_call: TRBJ1-2; d_call: -; cdr3_nt: TGCGCCAGCAGCCAAGGCTCGTACCCAGATGGCTACACCTTC; cdr3_aa: CASSQGSYPDGYTF
clone_size: -; v_call: TRBV29-1; j_call: TRBJ2-5; d_call: TRBD1; cdr3_nt: TGCAGCGTTGAAGATCGGTCTTTAACAGGGGAAAAAAAGACCCAGTACTTC; cdr3_aa: CSVEDRSLTGEKKTQYF
clone_size: -; v_call: TRBV4-2; j_call: TRBJ2-1; d_call: -; cdr3_nt: TGTGCCAGCAGCCAAGAGGGTTCACGGGCCTACAATGAGCAGTTCTTC; cdr3_aa: CASSQEGSRAYNEQFF
clone_size: -; v_call: TRBV18; j_call: TRBJ1-4; d_call: -; cdr3_nt: TGTGCCAGCTCACCTTACCGGGATGTTAATGAAAAACTGTTTTTT; cdr3_aa: CASSPYRDVNEKLFF
clone_size: -; v_call: TRBV18; j_call: TRBJ1-1; d_call: -; cdr3_nt: TGTGCCAGCTCACCTAGGGGGGGTAACACTGAAGCTTTCTTT; cdr3_aa: CASSPRGGNTEAFF
clone_size: -; v_call: TRBV7-9; j_call: TRBJ1-2; d_call: TRBD1; cdr3_nt: TGTGCCAGCAGCGTACCGGGACAGGGGGTTTATGGCTACACCTTC; cdr3_aa: CASSVPGQGVYGYTF
clone_size: -; v_call: TRBV28; j_call: TRBJ2-4; d_call: TRBD2; cdr3_nt: TGTGCCAGCGGACTAGCGGGGGCCGGGGGCATTCAGTACTTC; cdr3_aa: CASGLAGAGGIQYF
clone_size: -; v_call: TRBV7-2; j_call: TRBJ2-3; d_call: -; cdr3_nt: TGTGCCAGCAGCCAGAGCACAGATACGCAGTATTTT; cdr3_aa: CASSQSTDTQYF
clone_size: -; v_call: TRBV9; j_call: TRBJ1-2; d_call: -; cdr3_nt: TGTGCCAGCAGCCGACGTGGAGGGGAAGGCTACACCTTC; cdr3_aa: CASSRRGGEGYTF
clone_size: -; v_call: TRBV9; j_call: TRBJ1-2; d_call: -; cdr3_nt: TGTGCCAGCAGCGTCGGTATCGGCGGGTCCTATGGCTACACCTTC; cdr3_aa: CASSVGIGGSYGYTF
clone_size: -; v_call: TRBV5-1; j_call: TRBJ2-7; d_call: -; cdr3_nt: TGCGCCAGCAGCTCGAGCTCCTACGAGCAGTACTTC; cdr3_aa: CASSSSSYEQYF
clone_size: -; v_call: TRBV4-3; j_call: TRBJ2-5; d_call: TRBD2; cdr3_nt: TGCGCCAGCAGCCAAGATAGGAGCGGGGTAGAGACCCAGTACTTC; cdr3_aa: CASSQDRSGVETQYF
clone_size: once; v_call: TRBV27; j_call: TRBJ2-2; d_call: TRBD1; cdr3_nt: TGTGCCAGCAGTTTAGACAGGGTCTCCGGGGAGCTGTTTTTT; cdr3_aa: CASSLDRVSGELFF
clone_size: once; v_call: TRBV11-3; j_call: TRBJ1-5; d_call: -; cdr3_nt: TGTGCCAGCAGCTTAGTTTGGGCCTACGCTTATAATCAGCCCCAGCATTTT; cdr3_aa: CASSLVWAYAYNQPQHF
clone_size: -; v_call: TRBV5-1; j_call: TRBJ1-4; d_call: TRBD1; cdr3_nt: TGCGCCAGCAGCTTGGCCGCAGGGGGCGACGAAAAACTGTTTTTT; cdr3_aa: CASSLAAGGDEKLFF
clone_size: -; v_call: TRBV5-3; j_call: TRBJ1-6; d_call: TRBD1; cdr3_nt: TGTGCCAGAAGCTCGCCAGAGGGACAGAGGGATTCACCCCTCCACTTT; cdr3_aa: CARSSPEGQRDSPLHF
clone_size: -; v_call: TRBV4-3; j_call: TRBJ2-3; d_call: TRBD2; cdr3_nt: TGCGCCAGCAGCCAAGATCGGCTAGCGGGGGGCTGGGATACGCAGTATTTT; cdr3_aa: CASSQDRLAGGWDTQYF
clone_size: -; v_call: TRBV4-1; j_call: TRBJ1-2; d_call: TRBD1; cdr3_nt: TGTGCCAGCAGCCAAGGTGCGGGACAGGGATATGGCTACACCTTC; cdr3_aa: CASSQGAGQGYGYTF
clone_size: -; v_call: TRBV4-1; j_call: TRBJ1-1; d_call: -; cdr3_nt: TGCGCCAGCAGCCAAGGGCGGGGGCTGAACACTGAAGCTTTCTTT; cdr3_aa: CASSQGRGLNTEAFF
clone_size: -; v_call: TRBV7-2; j_call: TRBJ2-5; d_call: -; cdr3_nt: TGTGCCAGCAGCTTCTTGGGGCAAGGTTTCTCATTGAAAGAGACCCAGTACTTC; cdr3_aa: CASSFLGQGFSLKETQYF
clone_size: -; v_call: TRBV7-9; j_call: TRBJ2-5; d_call: TRBD2; cdr3_nt: TGTGCCAGCAGCTTAGTACTAGCGGGGGGCGCTCAGCTACAAGAGACCCAGTACTTC; cdr3_aa: CASSLVLAGGAQLQETQYF
clone_size: -; v_call: TRBV4-2; j_call: TRBJ2-7; d_call: TRBD1; cdr3_nt: TGTGCCAGCAGCCTCCGGACAGGGGACTACGAGCAGTACTTC; cdr3_aa: CASSLRTGDYEQYF
clone_size: once; v_call: TRBV30; j_call: TRBJ1-5; d_call: -; cdr3_nt: TGTGCCTGGAGTGTACCCGACCGACGGGATCAGCCCCAGCATTTT; cdr3_aa: CAWSVPDRRDQPQHF
clone_size: -; v_call: TRBV7-3; j_call: TRBJ2-1; d_call: -; cdr3_nt: TGTGCCAGCAGCTCGACAGAGTCCAATGAGCAGTTCTTC; cdr3_aa: CASSSTESNEQFF
clone_size: once; v_call: TRBV2; j_call: TRBJ2-5; d_call: TRBD1; cdr3_nt: TGTGCCAGCAGACCCGGGACAGGGGGGTGGGAGACCCAGTACTTC; cdr3_aa: CASRPGTGGWETQYF
clone_size: -; v_call: TRBV7-9; j_call: TRBJ2-1; d_call: -; cdr3_nt: TGTGCCAGCAGCTTATGGCAGAATGAGCAGTTCTTC; cdr3_aa: CASSLWQNEQFF
clone_size: -; v_call: TRBV5-4; j_call: TRBJ2-5; d_call: TRBD2; cdr3_nt: TGTGCCAGCAGCATCGGGACTACCGGGGTGGAGACCCAGTACTTC; cdr3_aa: CASSIGTTGVETQYF
clone_size: few; v_call: TRBV4-1; j_call: TRBJ1-4; d_call: -; cdr3_nt: TGCGCCAGCAGCCAAGCTCTTAGGGGAGGGGAAAAACTGTTTTTT; cdr3_aa: CASSQALRGGEKLFF
clone_size: -; v_call: TRBV19; j_call: TRBJ1-5; d_call: TRBD1; cdr3_nt: TGTGCCAGTAGTATAGATCTTGGGACAGGGTATATGAGCAATCAGCCCCAGCATTTT; cdr3_aa: CASSIDLGTGYMSNQPQHF
clone_size: -; v_call: TRBV4-1; j_call: TRBJ2-3; d_call: TRBD1; cdr3_nt: TGCGCCAGCAGCCCCGGGACAGGGAGGGACCCTAGCACAGATACGCAGTATTTT; cdr3_aa: CASSPGTGRDPSTDTQYF
clone_size: -; v_call: TRBV5-6; j_call: TRBJ2-5; d_call: TRBD1; cdr3_nt: TGTGCCAGCAGCTGGGGGACAGAAGAGACCCAGTACTTC; cdr3_aa: CASSWGTEETQYF
clone_size: -; v_call: TRBV9; j_call: TRBJ2-7; d_call: TRBD2; cdr3_nt: TGTGCCAGCAGCGTAGGCCAGCGGGGCTACGAGCAGTACTTC; cdr3_aa: CASSVGQRGYEQYF
clone_size: -; v_call: TRBV9; j_call: TRBJ2-1; d_call: TRBD1; cdr3_nt: TGTGCCAGCACCCCACAGGGGGCGTCCTACAATGAGCAGTTCTTC; cdr3_aa: CASTPQGASYNEQFF
clone_size: -; v_call: TRBV29-1; j_call: TRBJ1-1; d_call: -; cdr3_nt: TGCAGCGTTGAGTATCGGGGAACGGAGGCTTTCTTT; cdr3_aa: CSVEYRGTEAFF
clone_size: -; v_call: TRBV7-9; j_call: TRBJ1-2; d_call: TRBD1; cdr3_nt: TGTGCCAGCAGCTTACGCCCGCAGGGGGCATCGGGTTATGGCTACACCTTC; cdr3_aa: CASSLRPQGASGYGYTF
clone_size: -; v_call: TRBV27; j_call: TRBJ2-1; d_call: TRBD2; cdr3_nt: TGTGCCAGCAGTCCCCGGGGGGGTGAGCAGTTCTTC; cdr3_aa: CASSPRGGEQFF
clone_size: -; v_call: TRBV29-1; j_call: TRBJ1-2; d_call: TRBD1; cdr3_nt: TGCAGCGTTGAGGCAGGGGGCGGGGGCTACACCTTC; cdr3_aa: CSVEAGGGGYTF
clone_size: -; v_call: TRBV25-1; j_call: TRBJ2-7; d_call: -; cdr3_nt: TGTGCCAGCAGTGCCCACAGGGTTCCCTACGAGCAGTACTTC; cdr3_aa: CASSAHRVPYEQYF
clone_size: few; v_call: TRBV10-3; j_call: TRBJ1-1; d_call: TRBD1; cdr3_nt: TGTGCCATCAGTCCGACAGGGCAGAACACTGAAGCTTTCTTT; cdr3_aa: CAISPTGQNTEAFF